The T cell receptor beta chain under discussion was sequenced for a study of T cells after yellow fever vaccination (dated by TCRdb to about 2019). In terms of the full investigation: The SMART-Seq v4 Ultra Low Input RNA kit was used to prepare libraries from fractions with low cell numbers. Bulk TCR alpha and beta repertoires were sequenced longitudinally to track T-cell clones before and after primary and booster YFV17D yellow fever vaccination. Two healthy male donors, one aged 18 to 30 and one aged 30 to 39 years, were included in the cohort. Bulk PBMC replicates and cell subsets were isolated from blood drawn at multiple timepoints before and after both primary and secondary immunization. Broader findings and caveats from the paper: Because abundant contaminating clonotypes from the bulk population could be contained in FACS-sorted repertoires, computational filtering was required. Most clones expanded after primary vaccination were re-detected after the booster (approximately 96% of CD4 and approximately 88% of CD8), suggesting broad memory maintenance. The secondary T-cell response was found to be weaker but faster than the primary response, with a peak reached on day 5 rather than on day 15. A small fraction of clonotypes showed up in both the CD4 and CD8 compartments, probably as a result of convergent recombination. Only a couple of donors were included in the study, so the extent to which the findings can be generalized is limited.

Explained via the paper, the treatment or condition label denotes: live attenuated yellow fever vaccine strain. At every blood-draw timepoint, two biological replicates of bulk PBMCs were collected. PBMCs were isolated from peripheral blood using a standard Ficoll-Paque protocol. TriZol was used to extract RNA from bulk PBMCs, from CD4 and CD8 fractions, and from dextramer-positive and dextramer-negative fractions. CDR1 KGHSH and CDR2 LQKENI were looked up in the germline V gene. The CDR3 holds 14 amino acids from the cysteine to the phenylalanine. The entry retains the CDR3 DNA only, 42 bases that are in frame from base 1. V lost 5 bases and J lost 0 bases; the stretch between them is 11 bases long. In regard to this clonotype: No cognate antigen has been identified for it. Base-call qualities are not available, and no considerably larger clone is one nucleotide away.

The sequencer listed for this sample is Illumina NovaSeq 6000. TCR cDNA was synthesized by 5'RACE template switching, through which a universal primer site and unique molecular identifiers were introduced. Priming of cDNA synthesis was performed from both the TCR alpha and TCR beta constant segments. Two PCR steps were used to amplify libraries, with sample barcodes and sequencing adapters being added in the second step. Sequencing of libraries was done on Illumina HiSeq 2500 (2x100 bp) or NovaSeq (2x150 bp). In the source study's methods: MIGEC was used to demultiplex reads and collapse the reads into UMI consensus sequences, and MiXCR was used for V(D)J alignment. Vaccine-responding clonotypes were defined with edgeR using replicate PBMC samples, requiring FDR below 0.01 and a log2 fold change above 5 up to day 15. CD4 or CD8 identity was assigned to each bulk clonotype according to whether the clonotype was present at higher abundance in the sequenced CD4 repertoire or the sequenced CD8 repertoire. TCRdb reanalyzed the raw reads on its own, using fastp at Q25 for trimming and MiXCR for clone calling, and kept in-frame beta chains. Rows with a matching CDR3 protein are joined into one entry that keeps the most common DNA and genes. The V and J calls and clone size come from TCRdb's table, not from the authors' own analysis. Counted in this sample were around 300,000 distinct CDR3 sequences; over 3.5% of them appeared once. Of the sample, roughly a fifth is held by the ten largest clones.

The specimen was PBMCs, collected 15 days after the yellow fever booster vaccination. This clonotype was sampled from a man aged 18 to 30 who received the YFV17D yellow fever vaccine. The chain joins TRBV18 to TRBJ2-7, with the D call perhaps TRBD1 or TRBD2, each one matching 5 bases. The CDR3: CASSDRGSSYEQYF. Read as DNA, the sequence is TGTGCCAGCTCAGACCGGGGCAGCTCCTACGAGCAGTACTTC. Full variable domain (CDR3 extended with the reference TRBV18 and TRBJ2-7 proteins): NAGVMQNPRHLVRRRGQEARLRCSPMKGHSHVYWYRQLPEEGLKFMVYLQKENIIDESGMPKERFSAEFPKEGPSILRIQQVVRGDSAAYFCASSDRGSSYEQYFGPGTRLTVT.